The next 27 T cell receptor beta chains were all read from a single sample in a study of CD8 T cells in Susac syndrome (dated by TCRdb to the late 2010s). Receptor libraries were prepared by the immunoSEQ multiplex PCR assay. RNA was extracted with the RNeasy kit and about 0.5 to 1 ug was reverse transcribed using random hexamers. Using fastp trimming at Q25 and MiXCR clonotype assembly, TCRdb reanalyzed the public sequencing data and kept in-frame beta chains. Duplicate CDR3 protein sequences are folded into a single record with the most common DNA and genes. The sample table records 230,000 or so distinct CDR3 sequences; about 95% of these occur just once. The ten largest make up roughly 0.09% of the sample. The sample taken for sequencing was CD4+ T cells from PBMCs. The source is a human donor with multiple sclerosis.

The chain recombines TRBV29-1 with TRBJ2-5, with 13 bases that match TRBD2. The CDR3 covers 16 residues. Germline V gene lookup returns CDR1 SQVTM and CDR2 ANQGSEA. Germline trimming cut 5 bases from V and 5 bases from J; bases unmatched to any gene: 11. CDR3 loop: CSVSPLLAGGLETQYF. CDR3 bases: TGCAGCGTTTCCCCTCTACTAGCGGGGGGGCTGGAGACCCAGTACTTC.

The J gene is TRBJ2-1, the V gene TRBV7-3; a weak D match, TRBD2 (7 bases). Trimming left V 6 bases short and J 6 bases short, with 15 bases between. This CDR3 contains 14 residues. The germline V gene has CDR1 SGHTA and CDR2 FQGTGA. The CDR3 loop reads CASSRGALGNEQFF. The CDR3 coding sequence is TGTGCCAGCAGTCGGGGGGCGTTGGGCAATGAGCAGTTCTTC.

The J gene is TRBJ2-1, the V gene TRBV5-4; TRBD2 matches at 10 bases. The CDR3 length is 19 residues. Germline loops: CDR1 SGHNT, CDR2 YYREEE (reference sequence). V lost 0 bases, J lost 1 base, and 10 bases stayed unmatched. CDR3 amino acids: CASSLVRTSGPASYNEQFF. The DNA for the CDR3 is TGTGCCAGCAGCTTGGTCCGGACTAGCGGACCAGCTTCCTACAATGAGCAGTTCTTC.

The chain is built from TRBV12-3 or TRBV12-4 and TRBJ2-7; D is undetermined. V was trimmed by 7 bases and J by 3 bases, leaving 10 bases between them. CDR3 length equals 12 residues. CDR3 residues: CASTLDGYEQYF. The CDR3 nucleotides are TGTGCCAGCACCCTGGACGGCTACGAGCAGTACTTC.

The V and J genes are TRBV15 and TRBJ1-2; no clear D. Looked up from germline, CDR1 is LNHNV and CDR2 is YYDKDF (reference sequence). This CDR3 is built from 13 residues. The V gene lost 5 bases and the J gene lost 8 bases, with 15 bases spanning the gap. CDR3 nucleotides: TGTGCCACCAGCGCAGGCGGGGAGCACGGCTACACCTTC. Translated, it gives CATSAGGEHGYTF.

V and J are TRBV20-1 and TRBJ2-7; 7 nucleotides match TRBD1. The germline V gene encodes CDR1 DFQATT and CDR2 SNEGSKA (reference sequence). The ends lost 7 bases at V and 0 bases at J; junction bases unmatched: 12. The CDR3 is made up of 15 amino acids. CDR3 residues: CSGQFTGAPSYEQYF. Written as DNA, the CDR3 is TGCAGTGGCCAATTCACAGGGGCACCCTCCTACGAGCAGTACTTC.

The CDR3 DNA reads TGCAGCGGCGGACCGATGGGAGAGACCCAGTACTTC. Translation gives CSGGPMGETQYF. V usage is TRBV29-1 and J usage is TRBJ2-5; D is undetermined. V lost 7 bases and J 4 bases, leaving 13 bases between the germline ends. Per the germline V gene, CDR1 is SQVTM and CDR2 is ANQGSEA. The CDR3 is 12 residues long.

The J gene is TRBJ1-2, the V gene TRBV2; the D is unclear. The CDR3 runs 13 residues. V dropped 4 bases and J dropped 7 bases, with 13 bases sitting between them. Germline CDR1 SNHLY, CDR2 FYNNEI. The CDR3 here is CASSGGFVVGYTF. CDR3 sequence (DNA): TGTGCCAGCAGTGGAGGGTTCGTCGTTGGCTACACCTTC.

This chain links TRBV15 with TRBJ2-7; unclear D gene. This CDR3 has 16 residues. The germline V gene encodes CDR1 LNHNV and CDR2 YYDKDF (reference sequence). Trimming took 2 bases from V and 3 from J, leaving 17 bases between them. As DNA, the CDR3 is TGTGCCACCAGCAGACAAACCACACCGGCAGGCTACGAGCAGTACTTC. Its protein product is CATSRQTTPAGYEQYF.

The V and J genes are TRBV12-3 or TRBV12-4 and TRBJ2-7, with TRBD1 as a possible D gene (6 bases). V was shortened by 7 bases and J by 3 bases, with 16 bases between the two germline ends. The CDR3 covers 14 residues. The CDR3 here is CASNPQGRLYEQYF. CDR3 nucleotides: TGTGCCAGCAATCCACAGGGTCGCCTCTACGAGCAGTACTTC.

The genes are TRBV30 and TRBJ2-7, with 9 positions matching TRBD1. There are 14 residues in the CDR3. Looked up from germline, CDR1 is GTSNPN and CDR2 is SVGIG (reference sequence). The ends lost 3 bases at V and 0 bases at J; junction bases unmatched: 3. CDR3 residues: CAWRGTGISYEQYF. The CDR3 nucleotides read TGTGCCTGGAGAGGGACAGGGATCTCCTACGAGCAGTACTTC. Filled out from reference TRBV30 and TRBJ2-7, the complete variable domain reads SQTIHQWPATLVQPVGSPLSLECTVEGTSNPNLYWYRQAAGRGLQLLFYSVGIGQISSEVPQNLSASRPQDRQFILSSKKLLLSDSGFYLCAWRGTGISYEQYFGPGTRLTVT.

The V gene is TRBV29-1, the J gene TRBJ1-3; D remains ambiguous. The CDR3 contains 12 residues. CDR1 and CDR2 from the germline V gene are SQVTM and ANQGSEA. Deletions cut 6 bases from V and 4 bases from J, with 10 bases between. The chain's CDR3 is CSVTHVGNTIYF. DNA for the CDR3: TGCAGCGTGACCCACGTCGGAAACACCATATATTTT.

The rearrangement joins TRBV15 to TRBJ2-3; TRBD2 matches 11 bases. With 0 bases clipped from V and 4 bases from J, the junction kept 3 bases outside the gene matches. Germline V CDR1 and CDR2: LNHNV, YYDKDF (reference sequence). This CDR3 region has 16 residues. The CDR3 DNA follows: TGTGCCACCAGCAGAGATCTGACTAGCGGGGCAGATACGCAGTATTTT. Residues: CATSRDLTSGADTQYF.

V gene TRBV27 combines with J gene TRBJ1-2; 8 bases line up with TRBD1. V shed 4 bases, J shed 2 bases, and the junction held 6 bases outside the gene matches. This CDR3 spans 15 amino acids. Germline assignment: CDR1 MNHEY and CDR2 SMNVEV (reference sequence). The CDR3 here is CASSSSRTGNYGYTF. The CDR3 DNA follows: TGTGCCAGCAGTTCGTCTCGGACAGGGAACTATGGCTACACCTTC.

The chain recombines TRBV15 with TRBJ2-3; 12 bases match TRBD1. J gave up 1 base and V 2 bases, and 7 bases lay outside the gene matches. This CDR3 contains 18 residues. Germline CDR1 LNHNV, CDR2 YYDKDF (reference sequence). CDR3 in DNA: TGTGCCACCAGCAGACGTCGGGGACAGGGGGCTGGCACAGATACGCAGTATTTT. Residues: CATSRRRGQGAGTDTQYF.

This clonotype was detected once. The chain joins TRBV3-1 to TRBJ1-2, with 8 bases that match TRBD1. The CDR3 totals 14 residues. In germline, CDR1 is LGHDT, CDR2 YNNKEL (reference sequence). The V gene end was trimmed by 5 bases and the J gene end by 3 bases; junction bases not matched to a gene: 5. The DNA for the CDR3 is TGTGCCAGCAGCAAACAGACAGGGGACTATGGCTACACCTTC. This gives the protein CASSKQTGDYGYTF.

CDR3 DNA: TGTGCCACCAGGCCCGAACAGGGGGTACTGTTTCCCCTCCACTTT. Translating gives CATRPEQGVLFPLHF. The chain combines TRBV15 with TRBJ1-6; 8 bases are shared with TRBD1. Germline loops: CDR1 LNHNV, CDR2 YYDKDF (reference sequence). The V and J ends lost 6 bases and 13 bases, in that order; junction bases with no gene match: 14. This CDR3 is built from 15 residues.

The rearrangement uses TRBV2 and TRBJ2-7; tentatively, D is TRBD1 (6 bases). V was pared by 3 bases and J by 4 bases, with 16 bases between. The CDR3 runs to 15 residues. Germline V gene data show CDR1 as SNHLY and CDR2 as FYNNEI. In DNA form, the CDR3 reads TGTGCCAGCAGTGATACCTTCCAGGGGTTTTACGAGCAGTACTTC. Its translation is CASSDTFQGFYEQYF.

The chain joins TRBV2 to TRBJ2-1; possible D gene TRBD2, 5 bases. The V and J ends lost 3 bases and 6 bases respectively, with 12 bases between them. The CDR3 is 14 amino acids. CDR1 is SNHLY and CDR2 is FYNNEI in the germline V gene. The CDR3 nucleotides read TGTGCCAGCAGTGATCAAGGACTGGGCAATGAGCAGTTCTTC. Translation: CASSDQGLGNEQFF.

The rearrangement uses TRBV29-1 and TRBJ1-5, with TRBD1 matching over 7 bases. Germline CDR1 reads SQVTM; CDR2 reads ANQGSEA. Losses at the gene ends were 5 bases for V and 3 bases for J; bases not matched to a gene: 7. The CDR3 is 14 amino acids. The CDR3 protein is CSVCTGDINQPQHF. CDR3 sequence (DNA): TGCAGCGTTTGCACAGGGGATATCAATCAGCCCCAGCATTTT.

V usage is TRBV3-1 and J usage is TRBJ1-5, with TRBD1 matching 11 bases. CDR3 length: 14 amino acids. Germline V gives CDR1 LGHDT, CDR2 YNNKEL (reference sequence). Germline trimming cut 4 bases from V and 10 bases from J; bases unmatched to any gene: 6. The CDR3 is CASSLGQGAQPQHF. Written as DNA, the CDR3 is TGTGCCAGCAGCCTTGGACAGGGGGCGCAACCCCAGCATTTT.

The chain couples TRBV6-5 to TRBJ1-1; D remains ambiguous. CDR3 size: 13 residues. Trimming pared 4 bases from V and 1 base from J, leaving 7 bases between. Germline V gene sequence: CDR1 MNHEY, CDR2 SVGAGI. For the CDR3, the DNA is TGTGCCAGCAGTTCGACGCGGAACACTGAAGCTTTCTTT. This translates into CASSSTRNTEAFF.

This chain connects TRBV30 to TRBJ2-3; TRBD2 matches 8 bases. This CDR3 comprises 16 residues. Germline V gene sequence: CDR1 GTSNPN, CDR2 SVGIG (reference sequence). Written as DNA, the CDR3 is TGTGCTGGACGGGACATAGCGGGACCGACCACAGATACGCAGTATTTT. This sequence encodes CAGRDIAGPTTDTQYF.

The chain carries TRBV12-3 or TRBV12-4 and TRBJ1-2, with 7 bases identical to TRBD1. CDR3 length: 12 residues. V lost 6 bases, J lost 8 bases, and 6 bases stayed unmatched. CDR3 nucleotide sequence: TGTGCCAGCAGGAGTAGGGGGCCCGGCTACACCTTC. Protein sequence: CASRSRGPGYTF.

The rearrangement joins TRBV4-2 to TRBJ2-3; D perhaps matches TRBD1 (6 bases). In germline, CDR1 is LGHNA, CDR2 YNFKEQ. The CDR3 is made up of 16 amino acids. Trimming cost V 0 bases and J 1 base, with 11 bases left between them. The CDR3 loop reads CASSQDVQGGTDTQYF. Written as DNA, the CDR3 is TGTGCCAGCAGCCAAGACGTACAGGGAGGCACAGATACGCAGTATTTT.

The chain recombines TRBV5-4 with TRBJ2-3; TRBD2 matches at 12 bases. Unmatched junction bases numbered 10, after V lost 5 bases and J lost 6 bases. Germline CDR1 SGHNT, CDR2 YYREEE (reference sequence). The CDR3 is 16 amino acids. The CDR3 is CASREASGRAGDTQYF. The CDR3 DNA is TGTGCCAGCAGGGAGGCTAGCGGGAGGGCCGGTGATACGCAGTATTTT.

This chain joins TRBV7-9 and TRBJ2-3; tentatively, D is TRBD1 (6 bases). This CDR3 comprises 16 residues. The ends were cut back, 5 bases at V and 0 bases at J, with 15 bases in the middle. Germline V gene sequence: CDR1 SEHNR, CDR2 FQNEAQ (reference sequence). The CDR3 region is CASSQQGWKSTDTQYF. CDR3 DNA sequence: TGTGCCAGCAGCCAACAGGGATGGAAAAGCACAGATACGCAGTATTTT.